A single sample gave rise to the 10 T cell receptor beta chains below, sequenced in a study of blood T cell repertoires in COVID-19. Clones were sequenced by immunoSEQ multiplex PCR, and TCRdb holds only the in-frame ones, with some missing. This table holds around 250,000 clones, approximately 86% found once. Sequencing was performed on PBMCs or T cells enriched from blood (not recorded which). The source of these receptors is a woman aged 45-60 years who had recovered from COVID-19.

CDR3 sequence (DNA): TGTGCCAGCAGCCCTAGACTAGCGGGAGTAAATGAGCAGTACTTC. Protein product: CASSPRLAGVNEQYF. The chain uses TRBV7-2 and TRBJ2-7; TRBD2 matches 12 bases. This CDR3 has 15 residues. Germline loops: CDR1 SGHTA, CDR2 FQGNSA. The V segment lost 5 bases and the J segment 7 bases; nucleotides outside the gene matches: 9.

The chain recombines TRBV4-2 with TRBJ1-1; D remains ambiguous. V lost 1 base, J lost 1 base, and 10 bases lay in between. CDR3 length equals 15 residues. CDR1 LGHNA and CDR2 YNFKEQ come from the germline V gene. This CDR3 is CASSQVPTGNTEAFF. DNA for the CDR3: TGTGCCAGCAGCCAAGTCCCGACGGGGAACACTGAAGCTTTCTTT.

The V and J genes are TRBV28 and TRBJ2-7; maybe TRBD1 (5 bases). The V gene's germline CDR1 is MDHEN and CDR2 SYDVKM. CDR3 length equals 14 residues. The V end was cut by 8 bases, the J end by 6 bases, with 20 bases between. The CDR3, as DNA: TGTGCCAGCTCACAGGCGTACCCCCCCTTCGAGCAGTACTTC. Amino acids: CASSQAYPPFEQYF.

The V gene is TRBV19, the J gene TRBJ2-2, with TRBD1 matching 10 bases. The CDR3 has 17 amino acids. Germline loops: CDR1 LNHDA, CDR2 SQIVND (reference sequence). V shed 4 bases and J 6 bases; nucleotides not matched to a gene: 11. The CDR3 is CASSRDRGLAFAGELFF. In DNA form, the CDR3 reads TGTGCCAGTAGTAGGGACAGGGGATTGGCCTTTGCCGGGGAGCTGTTTTTT.

The chain combines TRBV5-6 with TRBJ2-3; 8 bases are a match to TRBD1. The V segment lost 0 bases and the J segment 4 bases; nucleotides outside the gene matches: 4. The CDR3 is 15 residues long. Germline lookup yields CDR1 SGHDT and CDR2 YYEEEE. The CDR3 protein is CASSLGTGIADTQYF. CDR3 coding DNA: TGTGCCAGCAGCTTGGGGACAGGGATTGCAGATACGCAGTATTTT.

The chain joins TRBV29-1 to TRBJ2-2, with 9 nucleotides matching TRBD2. Germline CDR1 reads SQVTM; CDR2 reads ANQGSEA. The CDR3 totals 18 residues. V shed 2 bases and J 7 bases; nucleotides not matched to a gene: 17. CDR3 protein: CSVESSSGRRTGIGELFF. The CDR3 DNA follows: TGCAGCGTTGAATCGAGTAGCGGGAGAAGGACTGGGATCGGGGAGCTGTTTTTT.

This sequence joins TRBV7-2 and TRBJ2-7, with 7 bases matching TRBD2. This CDR3 comprises 14 residues. The V and J ends lost 0 bases and 7 bases, in that order; junction bases with no gene match: 6. Germline values: CDR1 SGHTA, CDR2 FQGNSA. CDR3 DNA sequence: TGTGCCAGCAGCTTAGCGCGGGAGCGATATGAGCAGTACTTC. Protein: CASSLARERYEQYF.

The V and J genes are TRBV28 and TRBJ2-1; 10 bases map to TRBD2. Germline V gene sequence: CDR1 MDHEN, CDR2 SYDVKM. The CDR3 covers 14 residues. The ends lost 5 bases at V and 4 bases at J; junction bases unmatched: 2. CDR3 amino acids: CASSRGLAYNEQFF. CDR3 in DNA: TGTGCCAGCAGTCGGGGACTAGCGTACAATGAGCAGTTCTTC. Full variable domain (rest looked up from reference TRBV28 and TRBJ2-1): DVKVTQSSRYLVKRTGEKVFLECVQDMDHENMFWYRQDPGLGLRLIYFSYDVKMKEKGDIPEGYSVSREKKERFSLILESASTNQTSMYLCASSRGLAYNEQFFGPGTRLTVL.

The chain couples TRBV25-1 to TRBJ2-7; TRBD2 matches at 7 bases. CDR1 is MGHDK and CDR2 is SYGVNS in the germline V gene. The CDR3 contains 15 residues. J lost 6 bases, V lost 4 bases, and 12 bases had no gene match. Here the CDR3 DNA reads TGTGCCAGCAGTGGGGGGGGTAGCGGGTCGAGCGAGCAGTACTTC. The encoded protein is CASSGGGSGSSEQYF.

The chain couples TRBV14 to TRBJ1-2; no clear D. Germline values: CDR1 SGHDN, CDR2 FVKESK. Trimming stripped 1 base from V and 7 bases from J, with 13 bases between. The CDR3 has 14 amino acids. This chain's CDR3 is CASSQVAGRGGYTF. CDR3 bases: TGTGCCAGCAGCCAAGTCGCGGGCCGGGGTGGCTACACCTTC. The entire variable domain, with the rest obtained from reference TRBV14 and TRBJ1-2, is as follows: EAGVTQFPSHSVIEKGQTVTLRCDPISGHDNLYWYRRVMGKEIKFLLHFVKESKQDESGMPNNRFLAERTGGTYSTLKVQPAELEDSGVYFCASSQVAGRGGYTFGSGTRLTVV.